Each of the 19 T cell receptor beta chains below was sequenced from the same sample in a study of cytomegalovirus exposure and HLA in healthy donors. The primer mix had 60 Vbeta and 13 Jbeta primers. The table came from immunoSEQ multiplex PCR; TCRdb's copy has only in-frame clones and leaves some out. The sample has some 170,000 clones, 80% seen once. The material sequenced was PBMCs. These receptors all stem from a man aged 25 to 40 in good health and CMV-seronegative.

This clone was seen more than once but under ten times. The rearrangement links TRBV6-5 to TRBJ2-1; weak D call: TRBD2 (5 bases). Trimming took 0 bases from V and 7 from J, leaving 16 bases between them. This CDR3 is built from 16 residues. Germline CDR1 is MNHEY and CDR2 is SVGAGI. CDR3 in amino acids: CASSYSRTSFGNEQFF. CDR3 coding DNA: TGTGCCAGCAGTTACTCACGCACTAGTTTCGGTAATGAGCAGTTCTTC.

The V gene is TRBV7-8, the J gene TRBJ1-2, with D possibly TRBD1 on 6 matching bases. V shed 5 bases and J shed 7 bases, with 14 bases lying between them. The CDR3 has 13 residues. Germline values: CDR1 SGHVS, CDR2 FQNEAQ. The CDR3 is CASSQDGQLGYTF. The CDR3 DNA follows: TGTGCCAGCAGCCAGGACGGACAGCTTGGCTACACCTTC.

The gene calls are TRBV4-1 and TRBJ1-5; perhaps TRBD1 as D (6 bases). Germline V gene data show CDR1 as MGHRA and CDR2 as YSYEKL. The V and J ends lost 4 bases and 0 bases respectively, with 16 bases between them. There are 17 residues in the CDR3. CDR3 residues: CASSRIIGGNSNQPQHF. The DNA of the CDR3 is TGCGCCAGCAGCCGAATTATTGGGGGCAATAGCAATCAGCCCCAGCATTTT.

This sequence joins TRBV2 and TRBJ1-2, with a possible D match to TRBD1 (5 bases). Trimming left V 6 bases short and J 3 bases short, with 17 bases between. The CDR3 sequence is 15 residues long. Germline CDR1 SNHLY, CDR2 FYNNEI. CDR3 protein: CASSLAGPRDYGYTF. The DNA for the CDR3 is TGTGCCAGCAGCCTCGCCGGGCCCAGGGACTATGGCTACACCTTC.

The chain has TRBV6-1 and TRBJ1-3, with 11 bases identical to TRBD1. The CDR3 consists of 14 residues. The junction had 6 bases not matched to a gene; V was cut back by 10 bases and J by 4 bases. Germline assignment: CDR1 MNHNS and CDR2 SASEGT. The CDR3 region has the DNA TGTGCCACCTGGGACAGGGGGACAGGAAACACCATATATTTT. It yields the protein CATWDRGTGNTIYF.

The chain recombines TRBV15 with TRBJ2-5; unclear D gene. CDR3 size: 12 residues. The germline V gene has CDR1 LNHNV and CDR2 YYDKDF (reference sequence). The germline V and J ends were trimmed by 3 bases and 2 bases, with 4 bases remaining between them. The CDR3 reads CATSRYQETQYF. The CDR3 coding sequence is TGTGCCACCAGCAGGTATCAAGAGACCCAGTACTTC.

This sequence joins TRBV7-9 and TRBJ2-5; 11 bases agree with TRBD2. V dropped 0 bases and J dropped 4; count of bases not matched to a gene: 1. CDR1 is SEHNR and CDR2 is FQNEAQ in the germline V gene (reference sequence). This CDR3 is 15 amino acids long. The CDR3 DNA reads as TGTGCCAGCAGCTTAGCTAGCGGGAGGGTAGAGACCCAGTACTTC. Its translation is CASSLASGRVETQYF. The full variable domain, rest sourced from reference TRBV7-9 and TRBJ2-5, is DTGVSQNPRHKITKRGQNVTFRCDPISEHNRLYWYRQTLGQGPEFLTYFQNEAQLEKSRLLSDRFSAERPKGSFSTLEIQRTEQGDSAMYLCASSLASGRVETQYFGPGTRLLVL.

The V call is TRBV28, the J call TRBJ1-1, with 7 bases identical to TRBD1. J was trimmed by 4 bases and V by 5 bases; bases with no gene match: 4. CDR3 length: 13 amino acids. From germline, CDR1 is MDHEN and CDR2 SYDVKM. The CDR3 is CASSLRTGTEAFF. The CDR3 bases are TGTGCCAGCAGTCTCCGGACAGGCACTGAAGCTTTCTTT.

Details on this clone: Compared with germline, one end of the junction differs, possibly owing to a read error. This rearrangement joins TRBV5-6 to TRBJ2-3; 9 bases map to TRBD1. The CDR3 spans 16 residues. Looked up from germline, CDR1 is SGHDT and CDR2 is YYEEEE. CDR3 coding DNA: TGTACCAGCAGCATTCTGGGACAGGGAGACACAGATACGCAGTATTTT. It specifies CTSSILGQGDTDTQYF. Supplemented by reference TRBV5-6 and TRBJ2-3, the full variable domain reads DAGVTQSPTHLIKTRGQQVTLRCSPKSGHDTVSWYQQALGQGPQFIFQYYEEEERQRGNFPDRFSGHQFPNYSSELNVNALLLGDSALYLCTSSILGQGDTDTQYFGPGTRLTVL.

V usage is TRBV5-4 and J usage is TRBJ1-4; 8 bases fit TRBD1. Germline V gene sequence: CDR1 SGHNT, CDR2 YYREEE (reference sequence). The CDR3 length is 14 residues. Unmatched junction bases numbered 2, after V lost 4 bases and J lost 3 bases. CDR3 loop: CASSQQGANEKLFF. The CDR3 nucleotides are TGTGCCAGCAGCCAACAGGGGGCTAATGAAAAACTGTTTTTT.

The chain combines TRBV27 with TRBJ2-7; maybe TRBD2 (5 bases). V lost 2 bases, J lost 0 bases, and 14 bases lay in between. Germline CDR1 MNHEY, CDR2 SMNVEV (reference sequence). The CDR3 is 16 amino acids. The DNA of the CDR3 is TGTGCCAGCAGTTTAGCAGGCGGGCCTAACTCCTACGAGCAGTACTTC. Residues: CASSLAGGPNSYEQYF.

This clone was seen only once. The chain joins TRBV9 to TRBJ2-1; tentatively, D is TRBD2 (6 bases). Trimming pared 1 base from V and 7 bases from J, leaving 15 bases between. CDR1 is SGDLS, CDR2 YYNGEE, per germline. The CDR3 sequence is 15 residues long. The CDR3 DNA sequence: TGTGCCAGCAGCGTAACCGGGAGACTGGGGAATGAGCAGTTCTTC. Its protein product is CASSVTGRLGNEQFF.

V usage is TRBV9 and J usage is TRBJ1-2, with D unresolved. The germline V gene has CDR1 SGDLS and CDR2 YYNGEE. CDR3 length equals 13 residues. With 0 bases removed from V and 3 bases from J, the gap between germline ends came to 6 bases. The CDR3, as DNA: TGTGCCAGCAGCGTAGTCGGGGACTATGGCTACACCTTC. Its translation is CASSVVGDYGYTF. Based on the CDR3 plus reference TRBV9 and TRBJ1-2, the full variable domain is DSGVTQTPKHLITATGQRVTLRCSPRSGDLSVYWYQQSLDQGLQFLIQYYNGEERAKGNILERFSAQQFPDLHSELNLSSLELGDSALYFCASSVVGDYGYTFGSGTRLTVV.

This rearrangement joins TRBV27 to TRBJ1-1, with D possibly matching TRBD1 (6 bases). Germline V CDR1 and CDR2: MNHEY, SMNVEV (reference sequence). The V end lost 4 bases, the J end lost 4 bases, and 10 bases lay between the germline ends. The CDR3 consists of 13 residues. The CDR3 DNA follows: TGTGCCAGCAGTTACAGGGTTCTCACTGAAGCTTTCTTT. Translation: CASSYRVLTEAFF.

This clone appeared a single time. CDR3 loop: CASSPPSGSTQYF. The CDR3 DNA is TGTGCCAGCAGCCCCCCTAGCGGGAGCACGCAGTATTTT. The chain combines TRBV5-4 with TRBJ2-3; 10 nucleotides agree with TRBD2. J gave up 9 bases and V 4 bases, and 5 bases lay outside the gene matches. Looked up from germline, CDR1 is SGHNT and CDR2 is YYREEE (reference sequence). The CDR3 consists of 13 residues.

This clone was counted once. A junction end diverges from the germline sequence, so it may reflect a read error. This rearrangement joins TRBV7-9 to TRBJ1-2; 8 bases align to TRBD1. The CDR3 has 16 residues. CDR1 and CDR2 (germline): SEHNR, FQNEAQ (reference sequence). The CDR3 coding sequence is TGTACCAGCAGTCCAAGGACAGGGTTGTTGGTAGATGGCTACACCTTC. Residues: CTSSPRTGLLVDGYTF.

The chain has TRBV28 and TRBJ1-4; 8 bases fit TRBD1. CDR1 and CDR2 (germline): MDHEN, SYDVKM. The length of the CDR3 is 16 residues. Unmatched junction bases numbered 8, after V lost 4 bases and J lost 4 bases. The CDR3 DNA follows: TGTGCCAGCAGTTCATACCTGGGACAGGTTAATGAAAAACTGTTTTTT. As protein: CASSSYLGQVNEKLFF.

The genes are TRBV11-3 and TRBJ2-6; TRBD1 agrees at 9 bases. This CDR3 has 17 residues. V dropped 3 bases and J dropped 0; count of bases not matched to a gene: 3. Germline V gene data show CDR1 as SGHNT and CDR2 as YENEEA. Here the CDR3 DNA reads TGTGCCAGCAGCTTGGGACAGGGAACCTCTGGGGCCAACGTCCTGACTTTC. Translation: CASSLGQGTSGANVLTF.

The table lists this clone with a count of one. The DNA for the CDR3 is TGCGCCAGCAGCTTGAATTTCAGGGATTCCTACGAGCAGTACTTC. Translation: CASSLNFRDSYEQYF. The V gene is TRBV5-1, the J gene TRBJ2-7; D possibly corresponds to TRBD1 (5 bases). V lost 1 base and J lost 1, with 12 bases in between. Germline V CDR1 and CDR2: SGHRS, YFSETQ. The CDR3 contains 15 residues. Looking up the rest from reference TRBV5-1 and TRBJ2-7 gives the full variable domain: KAGVTQTPRYLIKTRGQQVTLSCSPISGHRSVSWYQQTPGQGLQFLFEYFSETQRNKGNFPGRFSGRQFSNSRSEMNVSTLELGDSALYLCASSLNFRDSYEQYFGPGTRLTVT.